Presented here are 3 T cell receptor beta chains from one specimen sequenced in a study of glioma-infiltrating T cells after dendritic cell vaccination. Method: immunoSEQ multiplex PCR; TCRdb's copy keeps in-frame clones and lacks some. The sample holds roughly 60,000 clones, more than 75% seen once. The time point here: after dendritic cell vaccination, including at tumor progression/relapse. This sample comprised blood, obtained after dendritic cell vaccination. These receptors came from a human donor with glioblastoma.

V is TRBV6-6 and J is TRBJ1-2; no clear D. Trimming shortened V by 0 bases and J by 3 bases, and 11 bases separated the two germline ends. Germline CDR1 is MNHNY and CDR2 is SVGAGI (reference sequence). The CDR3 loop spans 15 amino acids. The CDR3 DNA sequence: TGTGCCAGCAGTTACTCGAGAATTGCGGACTATGGCTACACCTTC. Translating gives CASSYSRIADYGYTF.

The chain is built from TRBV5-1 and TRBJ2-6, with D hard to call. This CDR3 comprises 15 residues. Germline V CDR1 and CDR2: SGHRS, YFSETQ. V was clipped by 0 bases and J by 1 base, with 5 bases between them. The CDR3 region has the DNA TGCGCCAGCAGCTTGGTGCGTTCTGGGGCCAACGTCCTGACTTTC. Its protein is CASSLVRSGANVLTF.

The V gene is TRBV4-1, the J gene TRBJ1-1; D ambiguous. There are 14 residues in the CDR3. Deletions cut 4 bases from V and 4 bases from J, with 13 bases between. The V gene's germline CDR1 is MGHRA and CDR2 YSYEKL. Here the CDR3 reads CASSRPPGSTEAFF. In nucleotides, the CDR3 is TGCGCCAGCAGCCGGCCGCCGGGGAGCACTGAAGCTTTCTTT.